This T cell receptor beta chain came from a study of technical replicates of blood from several donors. Libraries were prepared by immunoSEQ multiplex PCR; TCRdb keeps only in-frame clonotypes and omits some of them. The sample includes about 73,000 clones, just over 90% of them seen just once. Per the germline V gene, CDR1 is SGHRS and CDR2 is YFSETQ. V lost 5 bases, J lost 4 bases, and 16 bases lay in between. The CDR3 is made up of 15 amino acids. This receptor was obtained from a human donor in good health. Material: T cells isolated from PBMCs. The chain couples TRBV5-1 to TRBJ2-1; maybe TRBD2 (7 bases). The DNA for the CDR3 is TGCGCCAGCAGGCCGGGGGGCGGAGGATACAATGAGCAGTTCTTC. Its translation is CASRPGGGGYNEQFF.